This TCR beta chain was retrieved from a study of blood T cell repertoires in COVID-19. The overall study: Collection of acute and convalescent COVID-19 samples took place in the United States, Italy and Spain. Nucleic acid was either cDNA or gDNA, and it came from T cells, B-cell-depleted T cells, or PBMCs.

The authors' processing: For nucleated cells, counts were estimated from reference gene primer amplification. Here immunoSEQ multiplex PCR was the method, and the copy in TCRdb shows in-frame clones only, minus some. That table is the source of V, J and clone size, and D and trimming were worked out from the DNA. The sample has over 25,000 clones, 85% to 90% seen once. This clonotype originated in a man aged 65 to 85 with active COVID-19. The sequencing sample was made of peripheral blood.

The CDR3 DNA follows: TGTGCTAGTGGTTTGGGACAGGGGATCAACGAGCAGTACTTC. It is translated as CASGLGQGINEQYF. The rearrangement joins TRBV12-5 to TRBJ2-7; 8 bases map to TRBD1. V lost 1 base and J lost 5; bases outside the gene matches: 4. The CDR3 runs 14 residues. Germline CDR1 reads LGHNT; CDR2 reads FRNRAP.